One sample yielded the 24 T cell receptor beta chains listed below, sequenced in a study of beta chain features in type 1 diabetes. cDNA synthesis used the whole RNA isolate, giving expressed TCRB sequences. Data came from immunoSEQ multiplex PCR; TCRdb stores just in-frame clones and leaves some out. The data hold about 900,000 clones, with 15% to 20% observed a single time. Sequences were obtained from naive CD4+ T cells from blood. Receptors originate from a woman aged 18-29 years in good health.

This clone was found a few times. Here the CDR3 reads CASSFRGAPGELFF. CDR3 nucleotides: TGTGCCAGCAGCTTTCGGGGGGCGCCCGGGGAGCTGTTTTTT. J is TRBJ2-2 and V is TRBV7-2; TRBD2 is a possible D gene (7 bases). Germline V gene data show CDR1 as SGHTA and CDR2 as FQGNSA. The CDR3 spans 14 residues. Trimming shortened V by 3 bases and J by 6 bases, and 11 bases separated the two germline ends.

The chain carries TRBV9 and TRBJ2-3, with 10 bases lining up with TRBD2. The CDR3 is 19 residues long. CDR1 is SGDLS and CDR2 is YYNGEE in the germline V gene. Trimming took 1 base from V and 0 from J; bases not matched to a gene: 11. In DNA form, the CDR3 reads TGTGCCAGCAGCGTACCTAGCGGGAGCGGGCAACCTAGCACAGATACGCAGTATTTT. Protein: CASSVPSGSGQPSTDTQYF.

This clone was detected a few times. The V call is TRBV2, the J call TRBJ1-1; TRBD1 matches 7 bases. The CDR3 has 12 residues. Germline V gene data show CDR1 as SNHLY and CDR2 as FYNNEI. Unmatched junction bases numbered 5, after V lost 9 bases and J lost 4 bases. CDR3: CASSRDSTEAFF. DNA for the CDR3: TGTGCCAGTTCCCGGGACAGCACTGAAGCTTTCTTT.

The CDR3 region is CASARLAGDYYNEQFF. The CDR3 nucleotides are TGTGCCAGCGCACGACTAGCGGGAGACTACTACAATGAGCAGTTCTTC. The rearrangement joins TRBV18 to TRBJ2-1, with 12 bases fitting TRBD2. Germline CDR1 reads KGHSH; CDR2 reads LQKENI. The V and J ends lost 8 bases and 3 bases, in that order; junction bases with no gene match: 8. CDR3 length: 16 amino acids.

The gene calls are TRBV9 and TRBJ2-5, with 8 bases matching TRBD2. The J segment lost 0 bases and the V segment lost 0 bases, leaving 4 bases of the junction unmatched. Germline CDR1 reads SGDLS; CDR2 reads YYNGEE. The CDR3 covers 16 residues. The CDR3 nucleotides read TGTGCCAGCAGCGTAGCCGGGGGGGCGGACCAAGAGACCCAGTACTTC. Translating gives CASSVAGGADQETQYF.

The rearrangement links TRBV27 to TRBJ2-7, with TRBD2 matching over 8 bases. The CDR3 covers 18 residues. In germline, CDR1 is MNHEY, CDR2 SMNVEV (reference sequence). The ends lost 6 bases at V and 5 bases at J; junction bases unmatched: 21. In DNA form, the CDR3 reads TGTGCCAGCAGAAAAAGAGGGGGTACTGGGGGACTAGGTGACGAGCAGTACTTC. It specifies CASRKRGGTGGLGDEQYF.

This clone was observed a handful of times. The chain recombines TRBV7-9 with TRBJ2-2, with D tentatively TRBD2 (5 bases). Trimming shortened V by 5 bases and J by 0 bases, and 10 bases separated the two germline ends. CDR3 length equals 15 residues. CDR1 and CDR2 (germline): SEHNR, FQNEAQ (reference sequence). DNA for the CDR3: TGTGCCAGCAGCCGAGGGAACTCGAACACCGGGGAGCTGTTTTTT. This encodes CASSRGNSNTGELFF.

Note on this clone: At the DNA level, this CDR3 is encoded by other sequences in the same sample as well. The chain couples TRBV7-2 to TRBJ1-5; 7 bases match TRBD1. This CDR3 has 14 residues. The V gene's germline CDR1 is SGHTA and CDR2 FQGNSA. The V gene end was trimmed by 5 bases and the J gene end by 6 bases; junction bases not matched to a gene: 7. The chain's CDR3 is CASSLDREVQPQHF. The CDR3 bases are TGTGCCAGCAGCCTAGACAGGGAAGTTCAGCCCCAGCATTTT.

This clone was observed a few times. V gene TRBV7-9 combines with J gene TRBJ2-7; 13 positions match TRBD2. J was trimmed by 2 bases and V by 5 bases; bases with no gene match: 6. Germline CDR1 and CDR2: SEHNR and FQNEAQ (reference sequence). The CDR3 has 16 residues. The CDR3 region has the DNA TGTGCCAGCAGCCTCGGACTAGCGGGAGTCGCCTACGAGCAGTACTTC. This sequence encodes CASSLGLAGVAYEQYF. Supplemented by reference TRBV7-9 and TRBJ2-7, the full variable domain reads DTGVSQNPRHKITKRGQNVTFRCDPISEHNRLYWYRQTLGQGPEFLTYFQNEAQLEKSRLLSDRFSAERPKGSFSTLEIQRTEQGDSAMYLCASSLGLAGVAYEQYFGPGTRLTVT.

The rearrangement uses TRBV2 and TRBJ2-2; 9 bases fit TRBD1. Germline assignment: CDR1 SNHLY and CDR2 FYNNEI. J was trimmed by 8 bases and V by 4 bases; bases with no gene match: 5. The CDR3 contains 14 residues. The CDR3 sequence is CASSADRGPGELFF. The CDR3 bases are TGTGCCAGCAGTGCGGACAGGGGTCCTGGGGAGCTGTTTTTT. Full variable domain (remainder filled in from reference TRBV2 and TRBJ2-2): EPEVTQTPSHQVTQMGQEVILRCVPISNHLYFYWYRQILGQKVEFLVSFYNNEISEKSEIFDDQFSVERPDGSNFTLKIRSTKLEDSAMYFCASSADRGPGELFFGEGSRLTVL.

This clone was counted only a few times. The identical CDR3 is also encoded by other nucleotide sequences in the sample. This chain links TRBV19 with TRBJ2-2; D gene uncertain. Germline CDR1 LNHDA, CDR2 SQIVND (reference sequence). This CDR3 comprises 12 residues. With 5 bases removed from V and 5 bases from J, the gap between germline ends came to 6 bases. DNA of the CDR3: TGTGCCAGTAGTCTGGGTACCGGGGAGCTGTTTTTT. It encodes CASSLGTGELFF.

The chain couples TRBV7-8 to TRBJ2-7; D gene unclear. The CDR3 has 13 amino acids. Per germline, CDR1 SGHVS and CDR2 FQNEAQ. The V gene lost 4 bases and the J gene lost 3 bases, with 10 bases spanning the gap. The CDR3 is CASSWSENYEQYF. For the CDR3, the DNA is TGTGCCAGCAGCTGGAGTGAAAACTACGAGCAGTACTTC.

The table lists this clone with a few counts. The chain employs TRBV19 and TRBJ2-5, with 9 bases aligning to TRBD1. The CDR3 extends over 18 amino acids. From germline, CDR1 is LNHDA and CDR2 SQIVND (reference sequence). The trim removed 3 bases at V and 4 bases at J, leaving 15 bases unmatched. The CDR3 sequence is CASSMRHGTGRRRETQYF. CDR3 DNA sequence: TGTGCCAGTAGTATGAGACACGGGACAGGGCGTCGTAGAGAGACCCAGTACTTC.

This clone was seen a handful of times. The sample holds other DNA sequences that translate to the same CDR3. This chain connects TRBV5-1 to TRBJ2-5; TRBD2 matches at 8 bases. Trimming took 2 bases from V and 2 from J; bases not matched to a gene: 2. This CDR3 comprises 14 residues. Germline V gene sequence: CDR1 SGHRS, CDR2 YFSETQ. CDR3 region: CASSFLAGQETQYF. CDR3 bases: TGCGCCAGCAGCTTCCTAGCGGGTCAAGAGACCCAGTACTTC. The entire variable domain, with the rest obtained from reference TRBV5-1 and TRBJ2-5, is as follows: KAGVTQTPRYLIKTRGQQVTLSCSPISGHRSVSWYQQTPGQGLQFLFEYFSETQRNKGNFPGRFSGRQFSNSRSEMNVSTLELGDSALYLCASSFLAGQETQYFGPGTRLLVL.

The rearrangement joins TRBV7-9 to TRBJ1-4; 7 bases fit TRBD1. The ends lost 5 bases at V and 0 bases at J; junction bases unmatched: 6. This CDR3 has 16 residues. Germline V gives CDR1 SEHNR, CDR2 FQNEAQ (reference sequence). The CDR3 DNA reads TGTGCCAGCAGCCGCGGGACAGAAGCAACTAATGAAAAACTGTTTTTT. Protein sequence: CASSRGTEATNEKLFF.

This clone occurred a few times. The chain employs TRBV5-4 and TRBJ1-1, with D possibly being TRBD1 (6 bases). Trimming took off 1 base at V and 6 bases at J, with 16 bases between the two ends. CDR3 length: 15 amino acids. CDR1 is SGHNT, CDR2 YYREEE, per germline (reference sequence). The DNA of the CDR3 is TGTGCCAGCAGCTTGCTCGGGGGGCATAGAGCTGAAGCTTTCTTT. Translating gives CASSLLGGHRAEAFF. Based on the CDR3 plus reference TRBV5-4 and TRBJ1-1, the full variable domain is ETGVTQSPTHLIKTRGQQVTLRCSSQSGHNTVSWYQQALGQGPQFIFQYYREEENGRGNFPPRFSGLQFPNYSSELNVNALELDDSALYLCASSLLGGHRAEAFFGQGTRLTVV.

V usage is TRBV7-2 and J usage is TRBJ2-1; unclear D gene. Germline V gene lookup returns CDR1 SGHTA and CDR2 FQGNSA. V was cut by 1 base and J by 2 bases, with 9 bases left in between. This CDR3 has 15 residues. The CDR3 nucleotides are TGTGCCAGCAGCTTAGTTGCGGCGGCCTACAATGAGCAGTTCTTC. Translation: CASSLVAAAYNEQFF.

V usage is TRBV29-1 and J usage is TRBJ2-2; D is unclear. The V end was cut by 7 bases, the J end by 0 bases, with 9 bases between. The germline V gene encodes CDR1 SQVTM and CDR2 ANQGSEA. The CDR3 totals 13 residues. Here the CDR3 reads CSAFMTNTGELFF. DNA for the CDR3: TGCAGCGCCTTCATGACGAACACCGGGGAGCTGTTTTTT.

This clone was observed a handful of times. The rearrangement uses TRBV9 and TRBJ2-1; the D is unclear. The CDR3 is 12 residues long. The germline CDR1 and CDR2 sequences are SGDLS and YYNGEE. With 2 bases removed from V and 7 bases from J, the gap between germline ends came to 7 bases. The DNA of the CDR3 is TGTGCCAGCAGCGTGGGGTCTAATGAGCAGTTCTTC. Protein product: CASSVGSNEQFF.

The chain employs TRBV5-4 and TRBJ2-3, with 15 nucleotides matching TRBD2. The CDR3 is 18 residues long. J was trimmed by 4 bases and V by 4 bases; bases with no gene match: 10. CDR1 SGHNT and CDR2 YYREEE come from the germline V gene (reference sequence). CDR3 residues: CASSTGLAGGLTADTQYF. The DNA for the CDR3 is TGTGCCAGCAGCACCGGACTAGCGGGAGGGCTCACCGCAGATACGCAGTATTTT.

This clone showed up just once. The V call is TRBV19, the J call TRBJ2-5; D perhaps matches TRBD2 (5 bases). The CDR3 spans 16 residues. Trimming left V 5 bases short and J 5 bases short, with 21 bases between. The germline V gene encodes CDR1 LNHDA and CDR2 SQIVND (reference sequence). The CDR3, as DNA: TGTGCCAGTAGTCCCGGCCCAGGACGGCCGGGGGAGACCCAGTACTTC. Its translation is CASSPGPGRPGETQYF.

The CDR3 DNA sequence: TGTGCCAGCAGTGAGCAAGCGCCGAACACCGGGGAGCTGTTTTTT. Translated, it gives CASSEQAPNTGELFF. V usage is TRBV2 and J usage is TRBJ2-2; D is unclear. The germline CDR1 and CDR2 sequences are SNHLY and FYNNEI. Trimming stripped 3 bases from V and 0 bases from J, with 8 bases between. The CDR3 runs 15 residues.

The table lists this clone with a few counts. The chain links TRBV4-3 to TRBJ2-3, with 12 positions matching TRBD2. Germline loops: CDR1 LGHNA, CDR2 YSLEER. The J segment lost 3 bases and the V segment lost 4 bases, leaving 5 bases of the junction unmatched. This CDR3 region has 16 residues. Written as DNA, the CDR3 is TGCGCCAGCAGCCCCCGGACTAGCGGGAATACAGATACGCAGTATTTT. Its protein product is CASSPRTSGNTDTQYF.

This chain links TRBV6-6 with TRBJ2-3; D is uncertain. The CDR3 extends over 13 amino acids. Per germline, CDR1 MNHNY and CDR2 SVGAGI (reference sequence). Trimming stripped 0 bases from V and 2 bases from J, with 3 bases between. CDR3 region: CASSYSATDTQYF. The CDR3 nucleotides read TGTGCCAGCAGTTACTCTGCCACAGATACGCAGTATTTT.